The entry below describes one TCR beta chain. The antigen remains undetermined. This specimen comes from a study of PD-1 blockade in mismatch repair-deficient tumors. Study background: All were previously treated, progressing patients with some twelve mismatch repair-deficient cancer types. Findings of the study overall: Some 140 unique blood TCRs came from expansion to three of seven peptides.

This CDR3 has 12 residues. Deletions cut 8 bases from V and 4 bases from J, with 10 bases between. From germline, CDR1 is SGDLS and CDR2 YYNGEE. Here immunoSEQ multiplex PCR was the method, and the copy in TCRdb shows in-frame clones only, minus some. The repertoire holds around 13,000 clones, over 75% seen once, with 9.5% to 12% in the top ten. Time point meaning: identical roughly 10-day culture without peptide (control). TCR sequencing covered three patients who responded to pembrolizumab. Cells were stimulated 10 to 11 days with each of under 10 ELISpot-reactive neoantigens. The rearrangement joins TRBV9 to TRBJ1-5; tentative D call: TRBD1 (5 bases). This TCR was sampled from an adult with mismatch repair-deficient cancer. This specimen was cells cultured in vitro, taken from a patient treated with pembrolizumab. The CDR3 is CASGKGNQPQHF. The CDR3, as DNA: TGTGCCAGTGGTAAGGGGAATCAGCCCCAGCATTTT. The whole variable domain, filled in from reference TRBV9 and TRBJ1-5, reads DSGVTQTPKHLITATGQRVTLRCSPRSGDLSVYWYQQSLDQGLQFLIQYYNGEERAKGNILERFSAQQFPDLHSELNLSSLELGDSALYFCASGKGNQPQHFGDGTRLSIL.